This T cell receptor (beta chain) was retrieved from a study of T cells in Graves' hyperthyroidism and ophthalmopathy. Uncontrolled infection, other autoimmune disease, pregnancy or lactation disqualified patients from enrolment. Using around 10 ml of fresh peripheral blood, PBMCs were prepared. Per germline, CDR1 LNHDA and CDR2 SQIVND (reference sequence). V was trimmed by 3 bases and J by 2 bases, leaving 10 bases between them. The CDR3 totals 14 residues. RNA transcripts were the template for amplifying TCR beta CDR3 regions. The TCR CDR3 first-round RT-PCR relied on the HTBI primer set. TCRdb reprocessed the multiplex PCR reads via MiXCR and lists one record per CDR3 protein. The table records about 480,000 distinct CDR3 sequences, 14% of them present only once. This clonotype has ten or more counts.

This chain joins TRBV19 and TRBJ1-1; maybe TRBD1 (5 bases). Sequencing was performed on blood. The sequence came from a woman aged 18-30 years with Graves' hyperthyroidism. In DNA form, the CDR3 reads TGTGCCAGTAGTATCGGGGGGGTTAACACTGAAGCTTTCTTT. Its translation: CASSIGGVNTEAFF.